This T cell receptor beta chain appears in the sequencing data of a study of PD-1 blockade in classical Hodgkin lymphoma. Study observations and caveats: Reports described newly diagnosed patients as having lower baseline TCR diversity than healthy donors. Differences between repertoires have undefined causes, possibly disease activity or prior therapy. Newly diagnosed and completely responding patients shared comparable baseline diversity.

CDR1 and CDR2 from the germline V gene are KGHSH and LQKENI. Trimming shortened V by 1 base and J by 0 bases, and 16 bases separated the two germline ends. This CDR3 has 18 amino acids. The table lists this clone with a count of one. What it binds is unknown. TCRdb keeps only in-frame clones here, not all; method: immunoSEQ multiplex PCR. Here the sample spans 80,000 to 95,000 clones, more than 80% being singletons. The sample's time point: cycle 4 day 1 (C4D1), after five to seven weeks of nivolumab. Brentuximab vedotin exposure varied among the patients, all of whom had relapsed after autologous stem cell transplantation. Best outcomes ranged across complete response, partial response and progressive disease.

Sample: peripheral blood mononuclear cells (PBMCs), taken before the fourth cycle of nivolumab. The genes are TRBV18 and TRBJ1-3; D remains unclear. This TCR was recovered from a human donor with classical Hodgkin lymphoma. DNA of the CDR3: TGTGCCAGCTCACCACTTCAGTTCACCTTGAGCTCTGGAAACACCATATATTTT. Amino acid sequence: CASSPLQFTLSSGNTIYF.